The 3 T cell receptor beta chains listed next were all sequenced from one sample in a study of T cells after yellow fever vaccination (dated by TCRdb to between 2018 and 2020). Sample treatment or condition, as interpreted from the label and publication: live attenuated yellow fever vaccine strain. The protocol used for the library was 5' RACE. Sequencing instrument: Illumina NovaSeq 6000. TCRdb reprocessed the public reads (quality trimming at Q25 with fastp, clone calling with MiXCR) and kept in-frame beta chains. All rows with the same CDR3 protein become a single entry with the most common DNA and genes. Within this sample are a few hundred thousand distinct CDR3 sequences, with less than 4.5% of them counted one time only. Of the sample, about 20% is held by the ten largest clones. Source: PBMCs, taken on the day of the yellow fever booster vaccination. The receptors come from a man between 18 and 29 years old who received the YFV17D yellow fever vaccine.

This chain connects TRBV3-1 to TRBJ1-2; unclear D gene. CDR3 length: 13 amino acids. Germline V gene data show CDR1 as LGHDT and CDR2 as YNNKEL (reference sequence). V was shortened by 6 bases and J by 6 bases, with 14 bases between the two germline ends. CDR3 amino acids: CASRSPLGHGYTF. For the CDR3, the DNA is TGTGCCAGCAGGTCGCCTTTGGGCCATGGCTACACCTTC.

This clonotype was detected many times. V usage is TRBV18 and J usage is TRBJ2-7, with D unclear. The CDR3 spans 12 residues. Germline V CDR1 and CDR2: KGHSH, LQKENI. Trimming cost V 10 bases and J 3 bases, with 13 bases left between them. This chain's CDR3 is CAIPRIGYEQYV. The CDR3 nucleotides read TGTGCCATCCCACGGATCGGCTACGAGCAGTACGTC.

This clonotype was seen repeatedly, ten times or more. V gene TRBV7-2 combines with J gene TRBJ2-3; the match to TRBD2 covers 15 bases. The CDR3 is made up of 14 amino acids. J was trimmed by 9 bases and V by 4 bases; bases with no gene match: 2. Germline CDR1 and CDR2: SGHTA and FQGNSA. The DNA of the CDR3 is TGTGCCAGCAGCTGGACTAGCGGGGGGGCGACGCAGTATTTT. Its translation: CASSWTSGGATQYF. Combining the CDR3 with reference TRBV7-2 and TRBJ2-3 gives the whole variable domain GAGVSQSPSNKVTEKGKDVELRCDPISGHTALYWYRQSLGQGLEFLIYFQGNSAPDKSGLPSDRFSAERTGGSVSTLTIQRTQQEDSAVYLCASSWTSGGATQYFGPGTRLTVL.